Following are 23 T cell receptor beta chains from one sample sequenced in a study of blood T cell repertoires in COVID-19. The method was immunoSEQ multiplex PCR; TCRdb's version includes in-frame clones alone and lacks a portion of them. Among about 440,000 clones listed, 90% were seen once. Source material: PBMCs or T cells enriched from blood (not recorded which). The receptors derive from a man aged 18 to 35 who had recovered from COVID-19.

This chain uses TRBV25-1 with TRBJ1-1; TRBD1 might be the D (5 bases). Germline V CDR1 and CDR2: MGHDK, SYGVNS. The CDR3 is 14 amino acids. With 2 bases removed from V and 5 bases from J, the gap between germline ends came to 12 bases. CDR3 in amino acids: CASSEIHRGTEAFF. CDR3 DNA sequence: TGTGCCAGCAGTGAAATCCACCGGGGGACTGAAGCTTTCTTT.

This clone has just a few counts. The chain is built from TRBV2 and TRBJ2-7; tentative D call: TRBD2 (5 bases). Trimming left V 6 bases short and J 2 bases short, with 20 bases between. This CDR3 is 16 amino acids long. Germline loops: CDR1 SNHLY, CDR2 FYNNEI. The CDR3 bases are TGTGCCAGCAGGGATCCCCTGAGGAGGAGGACCTACGAGCAGTACTTC. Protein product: CASRDPLRRRTYEQYF.

The CDR3 is CASSSGSSMNTEAFF. The CDR3 coding sequence is TGTGCCAGCAGCTCAGGGTCCTCTATGAACACTGAAGCTTTCTTT. The chain employs TRBV7-6 and TRBJ1-1; D is perhaps TRBD1 (5 bases). The germline V and J ends were trimmed by 4 bases and 0 bases, with 12 bases remaining between them. Looked up from germline, CDR1 is SGHVS and CDR2 is FNYEAQ. The CDR3 is 15 amino acids.

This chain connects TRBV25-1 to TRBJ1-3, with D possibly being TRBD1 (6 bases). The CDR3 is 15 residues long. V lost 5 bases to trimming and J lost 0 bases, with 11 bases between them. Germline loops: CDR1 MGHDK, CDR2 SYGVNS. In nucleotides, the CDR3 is TGTGCCAGCAGTACGACAGGCCGCTCTGGAAACACCATATATTTT. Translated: CASSTTGRSGNTIYF.

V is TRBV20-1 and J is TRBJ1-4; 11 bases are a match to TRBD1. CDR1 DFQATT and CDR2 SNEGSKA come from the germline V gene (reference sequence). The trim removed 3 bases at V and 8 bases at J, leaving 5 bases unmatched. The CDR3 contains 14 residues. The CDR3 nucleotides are TGCAGTGCTAGTAAAGGACAGGGGGCAGAAAAACTGTTTTTT. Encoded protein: CSASKGQGAEKLFF.

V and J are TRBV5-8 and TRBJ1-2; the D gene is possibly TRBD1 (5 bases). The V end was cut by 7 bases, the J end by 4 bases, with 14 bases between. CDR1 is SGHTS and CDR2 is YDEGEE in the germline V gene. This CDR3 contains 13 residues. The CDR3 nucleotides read TGTGCCAGCGGACTACAGGCCCTCTATGGCTACACCTTC. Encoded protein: CASGLQALYGYTF.

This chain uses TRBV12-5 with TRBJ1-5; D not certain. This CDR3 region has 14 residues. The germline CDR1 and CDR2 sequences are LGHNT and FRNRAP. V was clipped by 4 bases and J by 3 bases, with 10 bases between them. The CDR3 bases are TGTGCTAGTGGTTCCCGACTGATCAATCAGCCCCAGCATTTT. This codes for CASGSRLINQPQHF.

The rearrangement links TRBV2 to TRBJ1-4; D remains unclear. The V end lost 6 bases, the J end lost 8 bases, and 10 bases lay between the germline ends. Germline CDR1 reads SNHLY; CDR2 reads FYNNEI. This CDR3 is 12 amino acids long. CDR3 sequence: CASREAEEKLFF. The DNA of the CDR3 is TGTGCCAGCAGAGAGGCAGAAGAAAAACTGTTTTTT.

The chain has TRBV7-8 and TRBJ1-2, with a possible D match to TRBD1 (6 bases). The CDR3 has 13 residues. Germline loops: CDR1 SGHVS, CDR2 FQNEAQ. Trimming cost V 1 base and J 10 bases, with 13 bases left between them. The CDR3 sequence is CASSLGVKGDYTF. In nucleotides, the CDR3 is TGTGCCAGCAGCTTAGGGGTGAAGGGGGACTACACCTTC.

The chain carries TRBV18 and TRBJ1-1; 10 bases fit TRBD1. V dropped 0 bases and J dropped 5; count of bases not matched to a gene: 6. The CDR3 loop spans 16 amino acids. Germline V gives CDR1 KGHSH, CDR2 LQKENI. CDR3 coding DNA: TGTGCCAGCTCACCACCGACAGGGGGACAGGGGACTGAAGCTTTCTTT. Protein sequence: CASSPPTGGQGTEAFF.

CDR3 region: CASSSLVNEKLFF. The CDR3 DNA follows: TGTGCCAGCAGCTCACTGGTAAATGAAAAACTGTTTTTT. The rearrangement joins TRBV7-9 to TRBJ1-4; D ambiguous. Germline assignment: CDR1 SEHNR and CDR2 FQNEAQ (reference sequence). Trimming shortened V by 4 bases and J by 5 bases, and 8 bases separated the two germline ends. CDR3 size: 13 residues.

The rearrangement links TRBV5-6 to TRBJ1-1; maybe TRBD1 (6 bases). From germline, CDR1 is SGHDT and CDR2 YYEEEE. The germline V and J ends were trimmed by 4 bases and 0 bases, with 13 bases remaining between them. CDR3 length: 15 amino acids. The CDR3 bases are TGTGCCAGCAGCCTTGGACAGTCTATGAACACTGAAGCTTTCTTT. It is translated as CASSLGQSMNTEAFF.

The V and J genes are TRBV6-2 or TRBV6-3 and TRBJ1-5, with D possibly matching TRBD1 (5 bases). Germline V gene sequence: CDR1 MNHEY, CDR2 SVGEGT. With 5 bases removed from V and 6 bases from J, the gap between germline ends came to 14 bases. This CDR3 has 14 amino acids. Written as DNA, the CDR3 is TGTGCCAGCAGTGACGGGGGGTATTCTCAGCCCCAGCATTTT. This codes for CASSDGGYSQPQHF.

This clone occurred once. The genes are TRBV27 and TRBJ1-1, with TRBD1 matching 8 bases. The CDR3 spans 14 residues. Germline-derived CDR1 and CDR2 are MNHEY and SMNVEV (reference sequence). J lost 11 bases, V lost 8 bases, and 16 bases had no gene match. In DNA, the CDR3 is TGTGCCAGCCTCCCCTGGGGGCAGGGGGCGGAGGCTTTCTTT. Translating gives CASLPWGQGAEAFF.

DNA of the CDR3: TGTGCCAGCAGCCAAGTTCTGCGCTCTGGAAACACCATATATTTT. It translates to CASSQVLRSGNTIYF. J is TRBJ1-3 and V is TRBV3-1 (or the pseudogene TRBV3-2), with D unclear. This CDR3 is 15 amino acids long. Trimming took off 1 base at V and 0 bases at J, with 7 bases between the two ends. Per the germline V gene, CDR1 is LGHDT and CDR2 is YNNKEL (reference sequence).

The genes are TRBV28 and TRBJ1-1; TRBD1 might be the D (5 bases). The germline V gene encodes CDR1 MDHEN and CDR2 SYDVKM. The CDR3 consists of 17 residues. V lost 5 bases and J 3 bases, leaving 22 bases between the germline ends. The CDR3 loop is CASSPGGEVPWDTEAFF. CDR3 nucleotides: TGTGCCAGCAGTCCCGGGGGGGAGGTCCCTTGGGACACTGAAGCTTTCTTT. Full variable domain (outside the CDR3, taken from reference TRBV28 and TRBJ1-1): DVKVTQSSRYLVKRTGEKVFLECVQDMDHENMFWYRQDPGLGLRLIYFSYDVKMKEKGDIPEGYSVSREKKERFSLILESASTNQTSMYLCASSPGGEVPWDTEAFFGQGTRLTVV.

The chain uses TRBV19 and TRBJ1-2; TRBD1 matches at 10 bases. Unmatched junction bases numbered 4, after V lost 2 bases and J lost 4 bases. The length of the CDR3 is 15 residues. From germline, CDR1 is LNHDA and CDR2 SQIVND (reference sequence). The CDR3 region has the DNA TGTGCCAGTAGTATATCGGGACAGGGGAGCTATGGCTACACCTTC. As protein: CASSISGQGSYGYTF.

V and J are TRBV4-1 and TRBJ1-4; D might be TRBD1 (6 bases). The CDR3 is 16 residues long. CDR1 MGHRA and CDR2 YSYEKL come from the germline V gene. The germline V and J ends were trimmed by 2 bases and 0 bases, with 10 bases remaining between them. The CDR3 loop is CASSQSRGSTNEKLFF. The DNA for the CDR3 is TGCGCCAGCAGCCAATCCAGGGGCTCAACTAATGAAAAACTGTTTTTT.

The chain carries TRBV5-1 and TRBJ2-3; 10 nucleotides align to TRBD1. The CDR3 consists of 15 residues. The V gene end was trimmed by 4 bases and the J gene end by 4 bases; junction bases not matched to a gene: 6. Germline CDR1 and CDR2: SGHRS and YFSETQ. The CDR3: CASSTTGGLSDTQYF. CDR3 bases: TGCGCCAGCAGCACGACAGGGGGCTTATCAGATACGCAGTATTTT.

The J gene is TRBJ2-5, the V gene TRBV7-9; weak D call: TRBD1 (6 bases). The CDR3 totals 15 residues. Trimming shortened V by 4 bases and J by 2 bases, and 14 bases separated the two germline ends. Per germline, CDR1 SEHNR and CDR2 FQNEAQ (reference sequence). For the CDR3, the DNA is TGTGCCAGCAGCTACCAAAGGACAGTACAAGAGACCCAGTACTTC. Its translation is CASSYQRTVQETQYF.

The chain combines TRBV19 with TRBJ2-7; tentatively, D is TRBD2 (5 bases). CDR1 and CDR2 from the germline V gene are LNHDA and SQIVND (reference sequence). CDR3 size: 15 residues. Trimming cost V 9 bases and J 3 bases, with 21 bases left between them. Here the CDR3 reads CASRPSGEKSYEQYF. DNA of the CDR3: TGTGCCAGCAGACCCTCCGGGGAGAAAAGCTACGAGCAGTACTTC. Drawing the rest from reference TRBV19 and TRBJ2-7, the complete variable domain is DGGITQSPKYLFRKEGQNVTLSCEQNLNHDAMYWYRQDPGQGLRLIYYSQIVNDFQKGDIAEGYSVSREKKESFPLTVTSAQKNPTAFYLCASRPSGEKSYEQYFGPGTRLTVT.

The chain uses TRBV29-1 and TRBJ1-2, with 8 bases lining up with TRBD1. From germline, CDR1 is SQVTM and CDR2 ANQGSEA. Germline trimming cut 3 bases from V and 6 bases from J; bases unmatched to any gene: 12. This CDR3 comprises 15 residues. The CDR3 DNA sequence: TGCAGCGTTGACGGGACAGGCGGCCCGTTAGATGGCTACACCTTC. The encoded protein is CSVDGTGGPLDGYTF. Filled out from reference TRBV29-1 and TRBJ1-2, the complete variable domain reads SAVISQKPSRDICQRGTSLTIQCQVDSQVTMMFWYRQQPGQSLTLIATANQGSEATYESGFVIDKFPISRPNLTFSTLTVSNMSPEDSSIYLCSVDGTGGPLDGYTFGSGTRLTVV.

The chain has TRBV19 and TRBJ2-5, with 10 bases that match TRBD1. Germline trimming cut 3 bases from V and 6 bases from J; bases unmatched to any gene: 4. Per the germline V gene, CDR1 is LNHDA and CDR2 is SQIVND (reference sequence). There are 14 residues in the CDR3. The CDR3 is CASSIGQGVKTQYF. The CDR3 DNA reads TGTGCCAGTAGTATCGGACAGGGGGTGAAGACCCAGTACTTC.